This is a list of T cell receptor beta chains from one sample in a study of regulatory T cells in long-lasting Graves disease. TCRdb re-derived calls from the multiplex PCR reads in MiXCR, one entry per CDR3 protein. The sample has 310,000 or so distinct CDR3 sequences; around 21% are singletons. The sequencing here drew on peripheral blood mononuclear cells (PBMCs), taken when the disease was refractory, from a patient treated with antithyroid drugs. These receptor sequences come from a female donor with Graves disease. Both conserved end residues are part of each CDR3. D genes are given only for firm matches. Clone size, where shown, is once, few, many, or a class for clones that have expanded.

clone_size: NA; v_call: TRBV20-1; d_call: TRBD2; j_call: TRBJ2-7; cdr3_aa: CSARDSRREARYEQYF; cdr3_nt: TGCAGTGCTAGAGATTCACGGCGGGAGGCCAGATACGAGCAGTACTTC
clone_size: NA; v_call: TRBV6-1; d_call: TRBD2; j_call: TRBJ2-1; cdr3_aa: CASSPISGRAFYEQFF; cdr3_nt: TGTGCCAGCAGCCCTATTAGCGGGAGGGCCTTTTATGAGCAGTTCTTC
clone_size: few; v_call: TRBV9; d_call: TRBD1; j_call: TRBJ1-2; cdr3_aa: CASSPQGLHGYTF; cdr3_nt: TGTGCCAGCAGCCCACAGGGGTTGCATGGCTACACCTTC
clone_size: NA; v_call: TRBV5-5; d_call: TRBD2; j_call: TRBJ2-2; cdr3_aa: CASSPSSSGANTGELFF; cdr3_nt: TGTGCCAGCAGCCCATCATCTAGCGGGGCGAACACCGGGGAGCTGTTTTTT
clone_size: many; v_call: TRBV18; d_call: NA; j_call: TRBJ2-5; cdr3_aa: CASSPLRGGETQYF; cdr3_nt: TGTGCCAGCTCACCACTTAGGGGAGGAGAGACCCAGTACTTC
clone_size: few; v_call: TRBV7-6; d_call: NA; j_call: TRBJ2-5; cdr3_aa: CASSLVRGEAETQYF; cdr3_nt: TGTGCCAGCAGCTTAGTTCGGGGAGAGGCCGAGACCCAGTACTTC
clone_size: many; v_call: TRBV20-1; d_call: TRBD1; j_call: TRBJ1-1; cdr3_aa: CSARPGGNTEAFF; cdr3_nt: TGCAGTGCTAGGCCAGGGGGTAACACTGAAGCTTTCTTT
clone_size: NA; v_call: TRBV28; d_call: TRBD2; j_call: TRBJ2-5; cdr3_aa: CASSPLNGLAGAQETQYF; cdr3_nt: TGCGCCAGCAGCCCTCTAAATGGACTAGCGGGAGCCCAAGAGACCCAGTACTTC
clone_size: many; v_call: TRBV28; d_call: NA; j_call: TRBJ1-1; cdr3_aa: CASRSGTLSNTEAFF; cdr3_nt: TGTGCCAGCAGGAGCGGCACGCTAAGCAACACTGAAGCTTTCTTT
clone_size: NA; v_call: TRBV7-9; d_call: TRBD2; j_call: TRBJ2-5; cdr3_aa: CASSLTSAQETQYF; cdr3_nt: TGTGCCAGCAGCCTCACTAGCGCCCAAGAGACCCAGTACTTC
clone_size: NA; v_call: TRBV28; d_call: TRBD2; j_call: TRBJ2-7; cdr3_aa: CASSLGSGRTHEQYF; cdr3_nt: TGTGCCAGCAGTTTGGGAAGCGGGAGGACCCACGAGCAGTACTTC
clone_size: many; v_call: TRBV5-5; d_call: NA; j_call: TRBJ1-2; cdr3_aa: CASSPNVHSNYGYTF; cdr3_nt: TGTGCCAGCAGTCCCAACGTCCACTCTAACTATGGCTACACCTTC
clone_size: NA; v_call: TRBV24-1; d_call: NA; j_call: TRBJ1-1; cdr3_aa: CATSGRGTEAFF; cdr3_nt: TGTGCCACCAGTGGTCGGGGAACTGAAGCTTTCTTT
clone_size: few; v_call: TRBV5-6; d_call: TRBD2; j_call: TRBJ2-5; cdr3_aa: CASSWTSVETQYF; cdr3_nt: TGTGCCAGCAGCTGGACTAGCGTAGAAACCCAGTACTTC
clone_size: NA; v_call: TRBV9; d_call: TRBD1; j_call: TRBJ2-5; cdr3_aa: CASSVTGQGARETQYF; cdr3_nt: TGTGCCAGCAGCGTAACGGGGCAGGGGGCCAGAGAGACCCAGTACTTC
clone_size: many; v_call: TRBV27; d_call: NA; j_call: TRBJ1-1; cdr3_aa: CASSLSRGNTEAFF; cdr3_nt: TGTGCCAGCAGCTTATCCAGAGGGAACACTGAAGCTTTCTTT
clone_size: few; v_call: TRBV11-1; d_call: NA; j_call: TRBJ2-2; cdr3_aa: CVSSLNSANTGELFF; cdr3_nt: TGTGTCAGCAGCTTAAACAGCGCGAACACCGGGGAGCTGTTTTTT
clone_size: many; v_call: TRBV11-2; d_call: TRBD1; j_call: TRBJ1-1; cdr3_aa: CASSAPTGGGNREAFF; cdr3_nt: TGTGCCAGCAGCGCCCCAACAGGGGGCGGCAATCGGGAAGCTTTCTTT
clone_size: NA; v_call: TRBV5-1; d_call: TRBD2; j_call: TRBJ2-7; cdr3_aa: CASSLWTSGSRSYEQYF; cdr3_nt: TGCGCCAGCAGCTTGTGGACTAGCGGGAGTCGTTCCTACGAGCAGTACTTC
clone_size: few; v_call: TRBV7-9; d_call: NA; j_call: TRBJ1-1; cdr3_aa: CASISDGGGNTEAFF; cdr3_nt: TGTGCCAGCATCAGTGACGGGGGAGGCAACACTGAAGCTTTCTTT
clone_size: many; v_call: TRBV12-3/TRBV12-4; d_call: NA; j_call: TRBJ2-2; cdr3_aa: CASGGFGELFF; cdr3_nt: TGTGCCAGCGGGGGTTTCGGGGAGCTGTTTTTT
clone_size: many; v_call: TRBV9; d_call: NA; j_call: TRBJ1-4; cdr3_aa: CASSTRGGNEKLFF; cdr3_nt: TGTGCCAGCAGCACCAGGGGTGGGAATGAAAAACTGTTTTTT
clone_size: NA; v_call: TRBV9; d_call: TRBD2; j_call: TRBJ2-7; cdr3_aa: CASSVLAGGPGEQYF; cdr3_nt: TGTGCCAGCAGCGTTCTAGCGGGAGGGCCCGGCGAGCAGTACTTC
clone_size: many; v_call: TRBV28; d_call: NA; j_call: TRBJ2-7; cdr3_aa: CASRAPGYEQYF; cdr3_nt: TGTGCCAGCAGGGCCCCTGGGTACGAGCAGTACTTC
clone_size: many; v_call: TRBV25-1; d_call: NA; j_call: TRBJ2-6; cdr3_aa: CASSQSWGANVLTF; cdr3_nt: TGTGCCAGCAGTCAATCCTGGGGAGCCAACGTCCTGACTTTC
clone_size: few; v_call: TRBV19; d_call: NA; j_call: TRBJ1-5; cdr3_aa: CASSIEGGSSRQPQHF; cdr3_nt: TGTGCCAGTAGTATAGAGGGCGGAAGCTCCAGACAGCCCCAGCATTTT
clone_size: few; v_call: TRBV6-5; d_call: TRBD2; j_call: TRBJ2-5; cdr3_aa: CASSSELAGDVETQYF; cdr3_nt: TGTGCCAGCAGTTCCGAACTAGCGGGAGATGTGGAGACCCAGTACTTC
clone_size: few; v_call: TRBV7-9; d_call: NA; j_call: TRBJ2-7; cdr3_aa: CASSFLLGHEQYF; cdr3_nt: TGTGCCAGCAGCTTTCTGTTGGGCCACGAGCAGTACTTC
clone_size: NA; v_call: TRBV19; d_call: NA; j_call: TRBJ1-5; cdr3_aa: CASSIEVHSNQPQHF; cdr3_nt: TGTGCCAGTAGTATAGAAGTCCATAGCAATCAGCCCCAGCATTTT
clone_size: many; v_call: TRBV7-2; d_call: NA; j_call: TRBJ1-6; cdr3_aa: CASSLEAGNNSPLHF; cdr3_nt: TGTGCCAGCAGCTTAGAAGCGGGGAATAATTCACCCCTCCACTTT
clone_size: NA; v_call: TRBV27; d_call: TRBD1; j_call: TRBJ1-4; cdr3_aa: CASSPDRENEKLFF; cdr3_nt: TGTGCCAGCAGTCCAGACAGGGAAAATGAAAAACTGTTTTTT
clone_size: many; v_call: TRBV27; d_call: NA; j_call: TRBJ1-1; cdr3_aa: CASSLSLSGNTEAFF; cdr3_nt: TGTGCCAGCAGTTTATCACTTAGTGGGAACACTGAAGCTTTCTTT
clone_size: few; v_call: TRBV20-1; d_call: TRBD2; j_call: TRBJ2-2; cdr3_aa: CSASKTSGRTGELFF; cdr3_nt: TGCAGTGCTAGTAAGACTAGCGGGAGGACCGGGGAGCTGTTTTTT
clone_size: many; v_call: TRBV12-3/TRBV12-4; d_call: NA; j_call: TRBJ1-2; cdr3_aa: CASSFSKGMRNYGYTF; cdr3_nt: TGTGCCAGCAGTTTCTCAAAGGGTATGCGTAACTATGGCTACACCTTC
clone_size: NA; v_call: TRBV7-2; d_call: TRBD2; j_call: TRBJ2-4; cdr3_aa: CASSLGGRGGDIQYF; cdr3_nt: TGTGCCAGCAGCTTAGGAGGGAGGGGAGGCGACATTCAGTACTTC
clone_size: many; v_call: TRBV20-1; d_call: TRBD2; j_call: TRBJ2-5; cdr3_aa: CSAPPQLAGGQETQYF; cdr3_nt: TGCAGTGCCCCTCCACAACTCGCGGGAGGGCAAGAGACCCAGTACTTC
clone_size: NA; v_call: TRBV11-2; d_call: NA; j_call: TRBJ2-7; cdr3_aa: CASRRAGAWSYEQYF; cdr3_nt: TGTGCCAGCAGACGGGCGGGGGCCTGGTCCTACGAGCAGTACTTC
clone_size: many; v_call: TRBV27; d_call: NA; j_call: TRBJ2-7; cdr3_aa: CASSPRDNLYEQYF; cdr3_nt: TGTGCCAGCAGTCCCCGGGACAACTTATACGAGCAGTACTTC
clone_size: many; v_call: TRBV6-2/TRBV6-3; d_call: NA; j_call: TRBJ2-2; cdr3_aa: CASSYLLPGELFF; cdr3_nt: TGTGCCAGCAGTTACCTCCTCCCCGGGGAGCTGTTTTTT